The rows below give T cell receptor beta chains drawn from one sample of a study of blood T cell repertoires in COVID-19. Generated by immunoSEQ multiplex PCR, the TCRdb table keeps only in-frame clones and is missing some. Among about 240,000 clones listed, approximately 78% were seen once. Sample: peripheral blood. The receptors derive from a woman aged 18 to 35 with acute or convalescent COVID-19. Both conserved end residues are part of each CDR3. Fields, in order: D gene, clone size, V gene, J gene, CDR3 DNA, CDR3 protein. The D gene is left open where the match is weak. Expanded clones are given a class, and other clones once, few, many or no size at all.

NA	NA	TRBV5-1	TRBJ2-1	TGCGCCAGCAGCTTGGGGGGCGGCGGTTACTCCTACAATGAGCAGTTCTTC	CASSLGGGGYSYNEQFF
TRBD1	NA	TRBV30	TRBJ1-1	TGTGCCTGGAGGTTAAACAGGGGCACTGAAGCTTTCTTT	CAWRLNRGTEAFF
NA	NA	TRBV4-1	TRBJ1-1	TGCGCCAGCAGCCAAGTAGCGCTCAGGGGTTGGGACACTGAAGCTTTCTTT	CASSQVALRGWDTEAFF
TRBD2	NA	TRBV6-5	TRBJ2-5	TGTGCCAGCAGCAGCGGACTAGCGGGAGTAGAGACCCAGTACTTC	CASSSGLAGVETQYF
TRBD1	NA	TRBV3-1/TRBV3-2	TRBJ1-4	TGTGCCAGCAGCCAAGGACAGGGGGGAAAACTGTTTTTT	CASSQGQGGKLFF
TRBD1	few	TRBV7-9	TRBJ1-3	TGTGCCAGCAGCTTAAATTTGCTGCAGGGGGACTCTGGAAACACCATATATTTT	CASSLNLLQGDSGNTIYF
NA	once	TRBV7-9	TRBJ1-1	TGTGCCAGCAGCTTAGCTCGTGAAGCTTTCTTT	CASSLAREAFF
TRBD2	NA	TRBV7-2	TRBJ2-3	TGTGCCAGCAGCCCAATAGCGGGAGCCCACCCAGATACGCAGTATTTT	CASSPIAGAHPDTQYF
NA	NA	TRBV18	TRBJ1-3	TGTGCCAGCGCGGGGCAATCTGGAAACACCATATATTTT	CASAGQSGNTIYF
TRBD2	NA	TRBV5-4	TRBJ2-3	TGTGCCAGCAGCTTATCTAGCGGAGGCACAGATACGCAGTATTTT	CASSLSSGGTDTQYF
NA	NA	TRBV7-2	TRBJ1-1	TGTGCCAGCACGCAAACAGGGCGCACTGAAGCTTTCTTT	CASTQTGRTEAFF
TRBD1	NA	TRBV28	TRBJ1-5	TGTGCCAGCAGCACAGGGGGTCGGATTAGCAATCAGCCCCAGCATTTT	CASSTGGRISNQPQHF
TRBD1	NA	TRBV6-6	TRBJ1-3	TGTGCCAGCAGCCTAAGGACAGGGTTCTCTGGAAACACCATATATTTT	CASSLRTGFSGNTIYF
TRBD2	NA	TRBV24-1	TRBJ2-1	TGTGCCACCAGTGATGCGGGGGACTCCTACAATGAGCAGTTCTTC	CATSDAGDSYNEQFF
NA	NA	TRBV5-1	TRBJ2-3	TGCGCCAGCAGCTTGGACGGGAAGATCACAGATACGCAGTATTTT	CASSLDGKITDTQYF
NA	NA	TRBV5-6	TRBJ1-5	TGTGCCAGCAGCTTGAACGGGTGGGATCAGCCCCAGCATTTT	CASSLNGWDQPQHF
NA	NA	TRBV6-5	TRBJ2-5	TGTGCCAGCAGTTACTGGTCTAGCGCCGCCCAAGAGACCCAGTACTTC	CASSYWSSAAQETQYF
NA	NA	TRBV7-2	TRBJ1-5	TGTGCCAGCAGCCCGATAGTCGGGGGAGTTCAGCCCCAGCATTTT	CASSPIVGGVQPQHF
NA	NA	TRBV27	TRBJ1-6	TGTGCCAGCAGTCCCCGCTATCGAGAAGCCCTCCACTTT	CASSPRYREALHF
NA	few	TRBV7-9	TRBJ1-1	TGTGCCAGCAGCCTAGCTGGGACTCCGAACACTGAAGCTTTCTTT	CASSLAGTPNTEAFF
TRBD2	NA	TRBV6-6	TRBJ2-7	TGTGCCAGCAGACCCATCGGGACTAGCGGGTCTAATTACTTC	CASRPIGTSGSNYF
TRBD2	NA	TRBV7-2	TRBJ2-5	TGTGCCAGCGCCCCTCGACTAGCGGGAGGCGGGGAGACCCAGTACTTC	CASAPRLAGGGETQYF
NA	NA	TRBV12-3/TRBV12-4	TRBJ2-1	TGTGCCAGCAGTTTGACTATCCGGGAGCAGTTCTTC	CASSLTIREQFF
TRBD1	NA	TRBV6-2/TRBV6-3	TRBJ1-5	TGTGCCAGCAGTTACCCCGGACAGGGAGGCCAGCCCCAGCATTTT	CASSYPGQGGQPQHF
NA	few	TRBV4-3	TRBJ2-7	TGCGCCAGCAGCCAAGATCCCACTAGCCTCTCCAGCATCTACACCTACGAGCAGTACTTC	CASSQDPTSLSSIYTYEQYF
NA	NA	TRBV7-2	TRBJ2-1	TGTGCCAGCAGCTTAGGGTCAAGCGGGTCTACCAGCCCCAATGAGCAGTTCTTC	CASSLGSSGSTSPNEQFF
TRBD2	NA	TRBV5-1	TRBJ2-3	TGCGCCAGCAGCTTGGGGGTAGCGGGAGGTCCAGATACGCAGTATTTT	CASSLGVAGGPDTQYF
NA	NA	TRBV27	TRBJ1-1	TGTGCCAGCAGTTCCCACCTCGGGGTGAACACTGAAGCTTTCTTT	CASSSHLGVNTEAFF
NA	NA	TRBV7-2	TRBJ1-5	TGTGCCAGCAGCCCCGGGAGCCATCAGCCCCAGCATTTT	CASSPGSHQPQHF
NA	NA	TRBV27	TRBJ1-1	TGTGCCAGTAATCCGGGACACTCGAACACTGAAGCTTTCTTT	CASNPGHSNTEAFF
NA	NA	TRBV2	TRBJ2-3	TGTGCCAGCAGTGAAGCACTAGTGAGCACAGATACGCAGTATTTT	CASSEALVSTDTQYF
NA	NA	TRBV19	TRBJ2-1	TGTGCCAGTAGCCACAAACCGGGACTCAACACCTACAATGAGCAGTTCTTC	CASSHKPGLNTYNEQFF
TRBD1	NA	TRBV6-2/TRBV6-3	TRBJ1-5	TGTGCCAGCAGCCTCGACAGGGTAAGAGGCAATCAGCCCCAGCATTTT	CASSLDRVRGNQPQHF
NA	NA	TRBV28	TRBJ1-1	TGTGCCAGTATGGCGTGGGGACACTTGAACACTGAAGCTTTCTTT	CASMAWGHLNTEAFF
NA	NA	TRBV12-3/TRBV12-4	TRBJ1-2	TGTGCCAGCAGTTCGTGGAGCTTCGATGGCTACACCTTC	CASSSWSFDGYTF
TRBD2	once	TRBV5-4	TRBJ2-5	TGTGCCAGCAGCCTGAGACTAGCGGGAAAAGAGACCCAGTACTTC	CASSLRLAGKETQYF
NA	once	TRBV5-1	TRBJ2-7	TGCGCCAGCAGCTCCCCTTCGTTCGGGAACGAGCAGTACTTC	CASSSPSFGNEQYF
NA	NA	TRBV5-6	TRBJ1-6	TGTGCCAGCACCAGAGCGGGGATCTATAATTCACCCCTCCACTTT	CASTRAGIYNSPLHF
TRBD1	NA	TRBV13	TRBJ2-3	TGTGCCAGCAGCTTAGGTACAGGGGTTGGAGATACGCAGTATTTT	CASSLGTGVGDTQYF
NA	few	TRBV30	TRBJ1-1	TGTGCCTGGAGTGGTGGAGACAACACTGAAGCTTTCTTT	CAWSGGDNTEAFF